These T cell receptor beta chains were read from a single sample in a study of blood T cell repertoires in COVID-19. Sequencing used immunoSEQ multiplex PCR; TCRdb keeps in-frame clones, though not all of them. The sample includes about 250,000 clones, 70% to 85% of them seen just once. Material for sequencing was peripheral blood. These TCRs come from a man older than 75 with acute or convalescent COVID-19. The CDR3 runs from the conserved cysteine through the conserved F or W. D genes are given only for firm matches. Some rows mark clone size as missing; the rest say once, few, many or name a class of expanded clone.

clone_size	v_call	j_call	d_call	cdr3_nt	cdr3_aa
.	TRBV7-8	TRBJ2-7	.	TGTGCCAGCAGCCCCTCCTTAATCGTCAGTTCCTACGAGCAGTACTTC	CASSPSLIVSSYEQYF
.	TRBV6-6	TRBJ1-5	TRBD1	TGTGCCAGCAGTCCAGCGTACGGGACAGGGGCTCTTAGCAATCAGCCCCAGCATTTT	CASSPAYGTGALSNQPQHF
once	TRBV3-1/TRBV3-2	TRBJ1-1	.	TGTGCCAGCAGCCATCTCAGGGGAACTGAAGCTTTCTTT	CASSHLRGTEAFF
few	TRBV5-4	TRBJ2-7	TRBD2	TGTGCCAGCAGCTTGACGGGGGGGATCGCCTACGAGCAGTACTTC	CASSLTGGIAYEQYF
.	TRBV5-1	TRBJ1-2	TRBD1	TGCGCCAGCGCTAGGGACAGTGGGAACTATGGCTACACCTTC	CASARDSGNYGYTF
.	TRBV2	TRBJ2-3	.	TGTGCCAGCATCACACTCGGGGGGCACCGCACAGATACGCAGTATTTT	CASITLGGHRTDTQYF
few	TRBV18	TRBJ1-6	.	TGTGCCAGCTCACCTTTACAGGGCCTCAATTCACCCCTCCACTTT	CASSPLQGLNSPLHF
once	TRBV3-1/TRBV3-2	TRBJ2-7	TRBD1	TGTGCCAGCAGCCCCGGGACAGGAGCCTTCTACGAGCAGTACTTC	CASSPGTGAFYEQYF
.	TRBV5-4	TRBJ1-4	.	TGTGCCAGCAGCTTGGGGGGGGGTACACTGTTTTTT	CASSLGGGTLFF
.	TRBV2	TRBJ1-2	TRBD1	TGTGCCAGCAACTTGGGACAGAACTATGGCTACACCTTC	CASNLGQNYGYTF
.	TRBV5-5	TRBJ2-7	TRBD1	TGTGCCAGCAGCTTCGGGACAGGGGGCGACTACGAGCAGTACTTC	CASSFGTGGDYEQYF
once	TRBV5-1	TRBJ2-5	TRBD2	TGCGCCAGCAGGGCGGGAGTGGGGGAGACCCAGTACTTC	CASRAGVGETQYF
.	TRBV5-1	TRBJ2-7	.	TGCGCCAGCAGCTTGCAGGCTTGGCGGGCGTCCTACGAGCAGTACTTC	CASSLQAWRASYEQYF
.	TRBV6-5	TRBJ1-5	.	TGTGCCAGCACACCGGGACATAATCAGCCCCAGCATTTT	CASTPGHNQPQHF
.	TRBV7-9	TRBJ2-1	.	TGTGCCAGCAGCTTGGGGATGACGGGACTTCGCAATGAGCAGTTCTTC	CASSLGMTGLRNEQFF
.	TRBV4-1	TRBJ1-5	.	TGCGCCAGCAGCCAAGAGGCCGGGGTTGGTCAGCCCCAGCATTTT	CASSQEAGVGQPQHF
.	TRBV5-6	TRBJ2-2	.	TGTGCCAGCAGCTTGCCCGGGTTCACCGGGGAGCTGTTTTTT	CASSLPGFTGELFF
few	TRBV2	TRBJ1-2	.	TGTGCCAGCAGTGAAAGAGGCATCTATGGCTACACCTTC	CASSERGIYGYTF
few	TRBV13	TRBJ1-2	TRBD1	TGTGCCAGCAGCTTAGTACAGGGGGTTTTCGGCTACACCTTC	CASSLVQGVFGYTF
.	TRBV7-2	TRBJ2-5	.	TGTGCCAGCAGCTTAGGCAGGGCAGAGACCCAGTACTTC	CASSLGRAETQYF
.	TRBV12-5	TRBJ1-1	.	TGTGCTAGTGGTTTGGTTCTCCGGGGTCCGAACACTGAAGCTTTCTTT	CASGLVLRGPNTEAFF
.	TRBV24-1	TRBJ2-7	.	TGTGCCACCAGCGACTCCAGGGTCTCCTACGAGCAGTACTTC	CATSDSRVSYEQYF
.	TRBV18	TRBJ2-3	TRBD2	TGTGCCAGCTCACCGGCTAGCGGGAGGTTGAATACGCAGTATTTT	CASSPASGRLNTQYF
.	TRBV6-5	TRBJ1-5	.	TGTGCCAGCAGTTTAGACAGGTCCAATCAGCCCCAGCATTTT	CASSLDRSNQPQHF